This entry lists 16 T cell receptor beta chains sequenced from one sample in a study of cytomegalovirus exposure and HLA in healthy donors. The PCR contained 60 Vbeta and 13 Jbeta primers. Only in-frame clones appear in the TCRdb table, and some are missing; sequencing was by immunoSEQ multiplex PCR. The sample has some 140,000 clones, roughly 80% seen once. The specimen sequenced was PBMCs. These receptors all come from a woman aged 40-49 years in good health and CMV-seronegative.

Here the CDR3 reads CASSPRTGGHGYTF. CDR3 bases: TGTGCCAGCTCACCCCGAACAGGGGGCCATGGCTACACCTTC. This chain joins TRBV18 and TRBJ1-2; 9 bases match TRBD1. The CDR3 spans 14 residues. Losses at the gene ends were 3 bases for V and 6 bases for J; bases not matched to a gene: 5. Germline values: CDR1 KGHSH, CDR2 LQKENI.

This sequence joins TRBV5-1 and TRBJ2-3, with 7 bases aligning to TRBD1. J was trimmed by 2 bases and V by 4 bases; bases with no gene match: 7. The CDR3 has 15 residues. The germline V gene encodes CDR1 SGHRS and CDR2 YFSETQ. The CDR3 region has the DNA TGCGCCAGCAGCACCGGACAGGAGGACACAGATACGCAGTATTTT. Translation gives CASSTGQEDTDTQYF.

This clone has more than one count but fewer than ten. The V gene is TRBV2, the J gene TRBJ2-7; the match to TRBD2 covers 11 bases. Germline V gives CDR1 SNHLY, CDR2 FYNNEI. Germline trimming cut 7 bases from V and 9 bases from J; bases unmatched to any gene: 14. The CDR3 has 15 amino acids. CDR3 residues: CASMTPTSGRPWQYF. Here the CDR3 DNA reads TGTGCCAGCATGACCCCCACTAGCGGGAGACCGTGGCAGTACTTC.

The rearrangement joins TRBV29-1 to TRBJ1-1; 10 bases match TRBD1. V was pared by 5 bases and J by 5 bases, with 5 bases of the junction left unmatched. The CDR3 has 13 amino acids. Germline assignment: CDR1 SQVTM and CDR2 ANQGSEA. The CDR3 nucleotides are TGCAGCGTTAAGACAGGGGGCAAGACTGAAGCTTTCTTT. Its protein product is CSVKTGGKTEAFF.

The genes are TRBV7-9 and TRBJ1-4; 8 bases match TRBD1. This CDR3 is built from 14 residues. Germline loops: CDR1 SEHNR, CDR2 FQNEAQ (reference sequence). The trim removed 2 bases at V and 6 bases at J, leaving 2 bases unmatched. The DNA for the CDR3 is TGTGCCAGCAGCTTAAACAGGGGGGATGAAAAACTGTTTTTT. It codes for CASSLNRGDEKLFF.

V gene TRBV28 combines with J gene TRBJ1-2; TRBD1 aligns across 8 bases. From germline, CDR1 is MDHEN and CDR2 SYDVKM. The J segment lost 7 bases and the V segment lost 6 bases, leaving 7 bases of the junction unmatched. There are 13 residues in the CDR3. DNA of the CDR3: TGTGCCAGCAGAGGACAGGGTTGGGGTGGCTACACCTTC. Translating gives CASRGQGWGGYTF.

This clone appeared once. The chain combines TRBV7-9 with TRBJ2-7, with D tentatively TRBD1 (6 bases). There are 14 residues in the CDR3. V was shortened by 1 base and J by 3 bases, with 10 bases between the two germline ends. Germline V CDR1 and CDR2: SEHNR, FQNEAQ (reference sequence). Here the CDR3 reads CASSLVGRGYEQYF. CDR3 bases: TGTGCCAGCAGCTTAGTCGGCAGGGGCTACGAGCAGTACTTC.

This chain uses TRBV27 with TRBJ1-1; D ambiguous. Germline values: CDR1 MNHEY, CDR2 SMNVEV (reference sequence). The CDR3 has 13 residues. The V gene lost 3 bases and the J gene lost 8 bases, with 13 bases spanning the gap. CDR3 amino acids: CASSFRIYREAFF. DNA for the CDR3: TGTGCCAGCAGTTTCCGAATTTACCGGGAAGCTTTCTTT.

DNA of the CDR3: TGCGCCAGCAGGATGGCCTCGAACACCGGGGAGCTGTTTTTT. Its protein is CASRMASNTGELFF. The V gene is TRBV5-1, the J gene TRBJ2-2; D unclear. The V end lost 5 bases, the J end lost 0 bases, and 8 bases lay between the germline ends. The CDR3 consists of 14 residues. The germline CDR1 and CDR2 sequences are SGHRS and YFSETQ.

This clone was seen a few times. V gene TRBV19 combines with J gene TRBJ1-4, with D uncertain. This CDR3 is built from 13 residues. The ends were cut back, 7 bases at V and 7 bases at J, with 13 bases in the middle. Germline CDR1 and CDR2: LNHDA and SQIVND (reference sequence). The CDR3 loop is CASKELPLEKLFF. CDR3 in DNA: TGTGCCAGTAAGGAGCTTCCGCTTGAAAAACTGTTTTTT.

V is TRBV6-5 and J is TRBJ1-5; D may be TRBD1 (5 bases). The CDR3 totals 15 residues. The germline V and J ends were trimmed by 5 bases and 2 bases, with 13 bases remaining between them. The germline CDR1 and CDR2 sequences are MNHEY and SVGAGI. Here the CDR3 DNA reads TGTGCCAGCAGTCTAGTCCGGGGGGGCAATCAGCCCCAGCATTTT. Its protein product is CASSLVRGGNQPQHF.

This clone was seen more than once but under ten times. The same CDR3 is also encoded by other DNA sequences in this sample. The V gene is TRBV5-1, the J gene TRBJ1-2; D gene ambiguous. The germline CDR1 and CDR2 sequences are SGHRS and YFSETQ. This CDR3 is built from 12 residues. The V gene lost 2 bases and the J gene lost 7 bases, with 9 bases spanning the gap. This chain's CDR3 is CASSLAGGGYTF. As DNA, the CDR3 is TGCGCCAGCAGCTTAGCAGGTGGTGGCTACACCTTC.

CDR3 nucleotide sequence: TGTGCCAGCAGCTGGCGGGGGCGCGACGGAGGAGATACGCAGTATTTT. Translated, it gives CASSWRGRDGGDTQYF. This sequence joins TRBV7-6 and TRBJ2-3; TRBD2 might be the D (7 bases). With 4 bases removed from V and 5 bases from J, the gap between germline ends came to 19 bases. Germline V lookup: CDR1 SGHVS, CDR2 FNYEAQ. The CDR3 contains 16 residues.

The chain couples TRBV4-1 to TRBJ1-5, with 7 bases that match TRBD1. V gave up 1 base and J gave up 5 bases; unmatched junction bases: 8. Germline V CDR1 and CDR2: MGHRA, YSYEKL. The CDR3 totals 16 residues. CDR3 amino acids: CASSQGPLTGYQPQHF. Written as DNA, the CDR3 is TGCGCCAGCAGCCAAGGACCGTTGACAGGGTATCAGCCCCAGCATTTT.

This clone has a single count. The chain is built from TRBV18 and TRBJ1-3; no clear D. The V and J ends lost 0 bases and 0 bases respectively, with 9 bases between them. Germline V gene lookup returns CDR1 KGHSH and CDR2 LQKENI. The length of the CDR3 is 16 residues. CDR3 residues: CASSPPTPHSGNTIYF. The CDR3, as DNA: TGTGCCAGCTCACCACCGACACCCCACTCTGGAAACACCATATATTTT.

The chain is built from TRBV5-6 and TRBJ1-2; 12 bases are a match to TRBD1. The germline gives CDR1 SGHDT, CDR2 YYEEEE. The CDR3 contains 18 residues. Trimming at V came to 4 bases and at J to 6 bases, leaving 16 bases not matched to a gene. The CDR3 DNA sequence: TGTGCCAGCAGCACACCAACGGGACAGGGGGCGATTGATCATGGCTACACCTTC. It encodes CASSTPTGQGAIDHGYTF. Full variable domain (rest looked up from reference TRBV5-6 and TRBJ1-2): DAGVTQSPTHLIKTRGQQVTLRCSPKSGHDTVSWYQQALGQGPQFIFQYYEEEERQRGNFPDRFSGHQFPNYSSELNVNALLLGDSALYLCASSTPTGQGAIDHGYTFGSGTRLTVV.